This T cell receptor beta chain was sequenced for a study of identifying expanded T cells in peripheral blood. Broader study findings: Variance in clone template counts between roughly 2-week samples significantly increased with total template count across all healthy donors.

Clones were sequenced by immunoSEQ multiplex PCR, and TCRdb holds only the in-frame ones, with some missing. The table includes approximately 83,000 clones, 85% detected once. Turning to this clone: Its antigen is currently unknown.

No infections or other immune events were documented during collection. The receptor's source is a person between 18 and 75 years old in good health. The material sequenced was blood.

The CDR3 sequence is CAISEGGRYTEAFF. The CDR3 DNA follows: TGTGCCATCAGTGAGGGGGGCCGTTACACTGAAGCTTTCTTT. The V and J genes are TRBV10-3 and TRBJ1-1; weak D call: TRBD1 (6 bases). V shed 2 bases and J shed 3 bases, with 10 bases lying between them. This CDR3 is built from 14 residues. CDR1 is ENHRY, CDR2 SYGVKD, per germline.